Listed below are T cell receptor beta chains from one sample, sequenced in a study of blood T cell repertoires in COVID-19. This table comes from immunoSEQ multiplex PCR, and its TCRdb copy is limited to in-frame clones, with some not included. The profile shows approximately 150,000 clones, approximately 87% of them singletons. The sequencing sample was made of PBMCs or T cells enriched from blood (not recorded which). These receptors were taken from a man between 60 and 70 years old who had recovered from COVID-19. The CDR3 runs from the conserved cysteine through the conserved F or W. D genes are given only for firm matches. Only some rows state a clone size, as once, few, many or a class for expanded clones.

D gene	V gene	clone size	J gene	CDR3 protein	CDR3 DNA
-	TRBV7-9	-	TRBJ1-1	CASSSSMGGAFF	TGTGCCAGCAGCTCGTCCATGGGGGGGGCTTTCTTT
TRBD2	TRBV7-9	-	TRBJ2-6	CASSPGGALISGANVLTF	TGTGCCAGCAGCCCCGGGGGGGCTTTAATTTCTGGGGCCAACGTCCTGACTTTC
-	TRBV5-5	-	TRBJ2-5	CASSLYSGGETQYF	TGTGCCAGCAGCTTGTACTCAGGCGGGGAGACCCAGTACTTC
TRBD2	TRBV9	-	TRBJ2-1	CASSVEGTSMNEQFF	TGTGCCAGCAGCGTAGAGGGGACTAGTATGAATGAGCAGTTCTTC
TRBD2	TRBV9	once	TRBJ2-1	CASSVDPSGGANEQFF	TGTGCCAGCAGCGTAGATCCTAGCGGGGGGGCCAATGAGCAGTTCTTC
TRBD1	TRBV16	-	TRBJ2-1	CASTLDRGSYNEQFF	TGTGCCAGCACCCTGGACAGGGGTTCCTACAATGAGCAGTTCTTC
TRBD2	TRBV5-1	few	TRBJ2-7	CASSLSGRGGTEQYF	TGCGCCAGCAGCTTGTCTGGACGGGGGGGTACGGAGCAGTACTTC
TRBD1	TRBV28	-	TRBJ2-7	CASSATGSGRSYEQYF	TGTGCCAGCAGTGCGACAGGGTCGGGAAGGTCCTACGAGCAGTACTTC
-	TRBV7-9	-	TRBJ1-1	CASSLAGGARDTEAFF	TGTGCCAGCAGCTTAGCGGGAGGGGCGCGGGACACAGAAGCTTTCTTT
-	TRBV15	-	TRBJ2-5	CATSRSRVGGKTQYF	TGTGCCACCAGCAGATCCAGAGTAGGGGGAAAGACCCAGTACTTC
TRBD2	TRBV9	-	TRBJ2-2	CASSPSSGRTWELFF	TGTGCCAGCAGCCCCTCGAGCGGGAGGACCTGGGAGCTGTTTTTT
-	TRBV2	-	TRBJ1-3	CASSEQIISGNTIYF	TGTGCCAGCAGTGAACAAATCATCTCTGGAAACACCATATATTTT
-	TRBV19	-	TRBJ1-5	CASSIVPQGGGQPQHF	TGTGCCAGTAGTATAGTCCCACAGGGAGGGGGACAGCCCCAGCATTTT
-	TRBV29-1	-	TRBJ1-5	CSVESGVGQPQHF	TGCAGCGTTGAGTCAGGGGTCGGTCAGCCCCAGCATTTT
TRBD2	TRBV2	-	TRBJ2-1	CASSERAGGLSEQFF	TGTGCCAGCAGTGAACGAGCGGGAGGGCTCAGTGAGCAGTTCTTC
-	TRBV6-5	-	TRBJ1-6	CASSRTPGNSPLHF	TGTGCCAGCAGCAGGACACCTGGTAATTCACCCCTCCACTTT
TRBD1	TRBV14	few	TRBJ2-7	CASSPLKGRGLGEQYF	TGTGCCAGCAGCCCCCTGAAGGGCAGGGGGCTAGGCGAGCAGTACTTC